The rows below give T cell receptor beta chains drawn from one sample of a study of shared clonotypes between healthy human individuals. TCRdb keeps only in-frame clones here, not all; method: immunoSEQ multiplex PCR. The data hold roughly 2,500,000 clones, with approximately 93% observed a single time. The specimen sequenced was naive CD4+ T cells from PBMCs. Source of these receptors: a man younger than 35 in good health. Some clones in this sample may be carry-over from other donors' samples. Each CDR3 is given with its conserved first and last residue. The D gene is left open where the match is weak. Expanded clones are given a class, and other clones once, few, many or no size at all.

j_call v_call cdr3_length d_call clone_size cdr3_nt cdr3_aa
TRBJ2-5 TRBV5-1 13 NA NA TGCGCCAGCACCCCGACAGTCCAAGAGACCCAGTACTTC CASTPTVQETQYF
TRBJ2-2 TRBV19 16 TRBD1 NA TGTGCCAGTAGTAGGGGACAGGGGGCCCTCTCCGGGGAGCTGTTTTTT CASSRGQGALSGELFF
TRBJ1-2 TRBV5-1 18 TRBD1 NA TGCGCCAGCAGTGACATTACGGGACAGGGGACCACTAACTATGGCTACACCTTC CASSDITGQGTTNYGYTF
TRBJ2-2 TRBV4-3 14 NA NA TGCGCCAGCAGCCAAGAACCGAACACCGGGGAGCTGTTTTTT CASSQEPNTGELFF
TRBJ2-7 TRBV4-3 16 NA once TGCGCCAGCAGCCAAGGTACCCTATCAGGACGGGGCGAGCAGTACTTC CASSQGTLSGRGEQYF
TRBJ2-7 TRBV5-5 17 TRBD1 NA TGTGCCAGCAGCTTGGCCCCATCGACAGGGGGCAGGTACGAGCAGTACTTC CASSLAPSTGGRYEQYF
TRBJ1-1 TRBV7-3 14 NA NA TGTGCCAGCAGACCTGGACAGTTTGACACTGAAGCTTTCTTT CASRPGQFDTEAFF
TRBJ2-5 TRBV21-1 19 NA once TGTGCCAGCAGCAAAGATGACAACAGGGGGCTCTCGGAGGTAGAGACCCAGTACTTC CASSKDDNRGLSEVETQYF
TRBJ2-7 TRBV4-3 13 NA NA TGCGCCAGCAGCCAAGAAATACAGGCCGAGCAGTACTTC CASSQEIQAEQYF
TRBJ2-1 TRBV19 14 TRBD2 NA TGTGCCACCCTCGGGGGGTACTCCTACAATGAGCAGTTCTTC CATLGGYSYNEQFF
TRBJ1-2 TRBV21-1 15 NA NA TGTGCCAGCAGCCCTCAGGGGGGTAGCCGAGGGGGCTACACCTTC CASSPQGGSRGGYTF
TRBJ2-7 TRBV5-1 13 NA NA TGCGCCAGCTTCGAGTCAGGTTCCTACGAGCAGTACTTC CASFESGSYEQYF
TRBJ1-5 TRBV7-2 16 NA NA TGTGCCAGCAGCCCAGAGGGAACAACACGGGATCAGCCCCAGCATTTT CASSPEGTTRDQPQHF
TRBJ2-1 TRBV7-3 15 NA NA TGTGCCAGCAGCTTAACCGGGGGCTCCTACAATGAGCAGTTCTTC CASSLTGGSYNEQFF
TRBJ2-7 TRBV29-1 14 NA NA TGCAGCGTTGCGAAGCGCCTAAGCTCCTACGAGCAGTACTTC CSVAKRLSSYEQYF
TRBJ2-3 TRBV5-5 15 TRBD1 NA TGTGCCAGCAGCCCCCGGGACAGGGGAGGGGATACGCAGTATTTT CASSPRDRGGDTQYF
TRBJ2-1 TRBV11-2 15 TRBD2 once TGTGCCAGCAGCTCTTCTAGCGGCAGGGTCAATGAGCAGTTCTTC CASSSSSGRVNEQFF
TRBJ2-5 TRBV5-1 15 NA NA TGCGCCAGCCGTCCTAGCTTTAGGGAAAAAGAGACCCAGTACTTC CASRPSFREKETQYF
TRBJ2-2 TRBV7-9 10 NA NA TGTTCAGGGTCTAACGGGGAGCTGTTTTTT CSGSNGELFF
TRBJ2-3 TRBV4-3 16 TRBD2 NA TGCGCCAGCAGCCCAGGGACTAGCGGGAGCACAGATACGCAGTATTTT CASSPGTSGSTDTQYF
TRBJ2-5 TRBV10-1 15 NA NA TGCGCCAGCAGTGAGTCCAGCGCAGGGAGAGAGACCCAGTACTTC CASSESSAGRETQYF
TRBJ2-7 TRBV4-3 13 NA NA TGCGCCAGCAGCCAAGATCGGGGGTACGAGCAGTACTTC CASSQDRGYEQYF
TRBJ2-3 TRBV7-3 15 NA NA TGTGCCAGCAGCTTAACAGGAACTAGCACAGATACGCAGTATTTT CASSLTGTSTDTQYF
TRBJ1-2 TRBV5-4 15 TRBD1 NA TGTGCCAGCAGCTACACCGGGACAGGTCCTAGTGGCTACACCTTC CASSYTGTGPSGYTF
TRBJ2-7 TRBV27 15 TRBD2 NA TGTGCCAGCAGTTCAGGGACTAGCGGGGGCTACGAGCAGTACTTC CASSSGTSGGYEQYF
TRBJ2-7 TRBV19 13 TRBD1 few TGTGCCACGAAGAGGACAGGCACCTACGAGCAGTACTTC CATKRTGTYEQYF
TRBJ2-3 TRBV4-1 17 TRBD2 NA TGCGCCAGCAGCCAAACATCTAGCGGGAGAAGCACAGATACGCAGTATTTT CASSQTSSGRSTDTQYF
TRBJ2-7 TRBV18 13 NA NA TGTGCCAGCTCACCGGACCTGACCTACGAGCAGTACTTC CASSPDLTYEQYF
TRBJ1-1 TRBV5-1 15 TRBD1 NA TGCGCCAGCAGCCTTTCTAACCCGGGACAGGCCCGGGCTTTCTTT CASSLSNPGQARAFF
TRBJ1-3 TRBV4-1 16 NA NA TGCGCCAGCAGCTCCCTCCGGGAGAGGAGAGGAAACACCATATATTTT CASSSLRERRGNTIYF
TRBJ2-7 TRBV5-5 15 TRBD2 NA TGTGCCAGCAGCTCTACAGGACTAGCGGGGTACGAGCAGTACTTC CASSSTGLAGYEQYF
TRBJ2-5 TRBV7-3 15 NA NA TGTGCCAGCAGCTTAATAGGAGCGACCCAAGAGACCCAGTACTTC CASSLIGATQETQYF
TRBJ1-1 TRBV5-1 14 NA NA TGCGCCAGCAGCAGAAGACAGGAGAACACTGAAGCTTTCTTT CASSRRQENTEAFF
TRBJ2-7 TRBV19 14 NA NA TGTGCCAGTAGGGTAACAGGAACTACCTACGAGCAGTACTTC CASRVTGTTYEQYF
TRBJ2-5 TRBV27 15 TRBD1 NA TGTGCCAGCAGTTTCAGGTGGCAGGGGGAAGAGACCCAGTACTTC CASSFRWQGEETQYF
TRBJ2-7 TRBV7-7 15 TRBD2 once TGTGCCAGCAGCCCGATAGCGGGACCCTACGGCGAGCAGTACTTC CASSPIAGPYGEQYF
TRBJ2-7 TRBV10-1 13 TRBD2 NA TGCGCCACGTCCGGGGGGTCCTCCTACGAGCAGTACTTC CATSGGSSYEQYF
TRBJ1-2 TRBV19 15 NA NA TGTGCCAGTAGTATATTAGCAGTCCTCCGCGGGGGCTACACCTTC CASSILAVLRGGYTF
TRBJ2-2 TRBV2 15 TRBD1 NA TGTGCCAGCAGGAGGGGACAGGGGAACACCGGGGAGCTGTTTTTT CASRRGQGNTGELFF
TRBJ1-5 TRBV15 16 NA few TGTGCCACCAGCGTGGACCGTGGATATAGCAATCAGCCCCAGCATTTT CATSVDRGYSNQPQHF